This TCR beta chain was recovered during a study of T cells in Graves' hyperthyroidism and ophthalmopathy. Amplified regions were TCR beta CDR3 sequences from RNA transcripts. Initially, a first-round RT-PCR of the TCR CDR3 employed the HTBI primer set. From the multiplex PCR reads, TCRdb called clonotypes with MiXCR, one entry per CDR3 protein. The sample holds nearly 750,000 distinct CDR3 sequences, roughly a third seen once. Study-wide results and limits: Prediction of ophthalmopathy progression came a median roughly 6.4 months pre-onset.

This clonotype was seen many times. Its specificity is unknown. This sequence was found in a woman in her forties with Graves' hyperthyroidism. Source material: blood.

The CDR3 is CASSNGRASPLHF. The DNA of the CDR3 is TGTGCCAGTAGTAACGGGAGGGCGTCACCCCTCCACTTT. The chain employs TRBV19 and TRBJ1-6; D gene unclear. The germline V gene encodes CDR1 LNHDA and CDR2 SQIVND (reference sequence). The CDR3 is 13 residues long. Trimming cost V 4 bases and J 10 bases, with 11 bases left between them.